The 19 T cell receptor beta chains below come from one sample, sequenced in a study of blood T cell repertoires in COVID-19. This table comes from immunoSEQ multiplex PCR, and its TCRdb copy is limited to in-frame clones, with some not included. The sample contains hundreds of thousands of clones, approximately 88% of which appear only once. Sequenced input: peripheral blood. These receptors were collected from a woman aged 30 to 39 with COVID-19, enrolled during active disease.

This chain joins TRBV28 and TRBJ2-3; tentatively, D is TRBD2 (7 bases). Looked up from germline, CDR1 is MDHEN and CDR2 is SYDVKM. The CDR3 totals 12 residues. V dropped 6 bases and J dropped 11 bases, with 15 bases sitting between them. CDR3 protein: CASRMSGGGQYF. CDR3 nucleotide sequence: TGTGCCAGCAGGATGTCGGGGGGCGGGCAGTATTTT.

A few counts support this clone. The rearrangement links TRBV12-1 to TRBJ2-7; TRBD1 was called by the table and not checked on the DNA. TRBV12-1 is assigned pseudogene status. CDR3 size: 15 residues. This CDR3 reads CASSYRRGQAYEQYF. CDR3 nucleotides: TGTGCCAGCAGCTATCGTAGGGGACAGGCCTACGAGCAGTACTTC.

V and J are TRBV3-1 (or the pseudogene TRBV3-2) and TRBJ2-2, with 9 bases lining up with TRBD2. Germline values: CDR1 LGHDT, CDR2 YNNKEL (reference sequence). The CDR3 length is 16 residues. V lost 4 bases to trimming and J lost 0 bases; unmatched junction nucleotides: 3. Here the CDR3 DNA reads TGTGCCAGCAGCCGAGCGGGGGGCCCGAACACCGGGGAGCTGTTTTTT. This sequence encodes CASSRAGGPNTGELFF.

This clone was observed a few times. The chain joins TRBV6-2 or TRBV6-3 to TRBJ2-1, with D maybe TRBD2 (6 bases). This CDR3 has 17 residues. CDR1 MNHEY and CDR2 SVGEGT come from the germline V gene. V lost 0 bases and J lost 6, with 18 bases in between. CDR3 DNA sequence: TGTGCCAGCAGTTACTCGATGCCGGACCGGGGGTCCAATGAGCAGTTCTTC. It codes for CASSYSMPDRGSNEQFF.

V gene TRBV4-1 combines with J gene TRBJ2-3; tentative D call: TRBD2 (5 bases). V shed 0 bases and J shed 2 bases, with 12 bases lying between them. The germline CDR1 and CDR2 sequences are MGHRA and YSYEKL. The length of the CDR3 is 16 residues. The CDR3 protein is CASSQEPGSYTDTQYF. The CDR3 nucleotides are TGCGCCAGCAGCCAAGAGCCGGGGTCCTACACAGATACGCAGTATTTT.

This chain uses TRBV7-9 with TRBJ2-3; D is possibly TRBD2 (5 bases). This CDR3 is 15 amino acids long. From germline, CDR1 is SEHNR and CDR2 FQNEAQ (reference sequence). The ends were cut back, 1 base at V and 4 bases at J, with 12 bases in the middle. The DNA for the CDR3 is TGTGCCAGCAGCTTAGTAGTCGGGGTGGCAGATACGCAGTATTTT. It is translated as CASSLVVGVADTQYF. The whole variable domain, filled in from reference TRBV7-9 and TRBJ2-3, reads DTGVSQNPRHKITKRGQNVTFRCDPISEHNRLYWYRQTLGQGPEFLTYFQNEAQLEKSRLLSDRFSAERPKGSFSTLEIQRTEQGDSAMYLCASSLVVGVADTQYFGPGTRLTVL.

The chain joins TRBV19 to TRBJ2-2, with TRBD1 identical over 8 bases. Germline CDR1 and CDR2: LNHDA and SQIVND (reference sequence). V dropped 8 bases and J dropped 5; count of bases not matched to a gene: 7. This CDR3 is 14 amino acids long. CDR3 nucleotides: TGTGCCAGTGTGCAGGGGGCGAGTACCGGGGAGCTGTTTTTT. Its protein product is CASVQGASTGELFF.

V usage is TRBV5-1 and J usage is TRBJ1-1; 7 nucleotides align to TRBD1. Germline CDR1 reads SGHRS; CDR2 reads YFSETQ. V was pared by 4 bases and J by 5 bases, with 8 bases of the junction left unmatched. The length of the CDR3 is 14 residues. CDR3 DNA: TGCGCCAGCAGCGGCATTCAGGGGGTGACTGAAGCTTTCTTT. Its protein is CASSGIQGVTEAFF.

This clone was counted once. The chain combines TRBV5-6 with TRBJ1-2; 8 positions agree with TRBD1. The germline V gene encodes CDR1 SGHDT and CDR2 YYEEEE. The trim removed 2 bases at V and 8 bases at J, leaving 5 bases unmatched. CDR3 size: 13 residues. The CDR3 reads CASSFGQGSGYTF. CDR3 bases: TGTGCCAGCAGCTTTGGACAGGGAAGCGGCTACACCTTC.

CDR3 in amino acids: CASSTGPTTNEKLFF. DNA for the CDR3: TGTGCCAGCTCGACAGGCCCTACAACTAATGAAAAACTGTTTTTT. The rearrangement uses TRBV5-8 and TRBJ1-4; weak D call: TRBD1 (6 bases). Trimming removed 7 bases at V and 0 bases at J, with 13 bases between. CDR3 length: 15 residues. Germline CDR1 and CDR2: SGHTS and YDEGEE. Full variable domain (outside the CDR3, taken from reference TRBV5-8 and TRBJ1-4): EAGVTQSPTHLIKTRGQQATLRCSPISGHTSVYWYQQALGLGLQFLLWYDEGEERNRGNFPPRFSGRQFPNYSSELNVNALELEDSALYLCASSTGPTTNEKLFFGSGTQLSVL.

This clone was counted a single time. The rearrangement uses TRBV7-2 and TRBJ2-7, with 8 bases fitting TRBD1. The CDR3 runs 15 residues. Germline trimming cut 5 bases from V and 2 bases from J; bases unmatched to any gene: 8. From germline, CDR1 is SGHTA and CDR2 FQGNSA. CDR3 nucleotide sequence: TGTGCCAGCAGCCCAGGACAGGGAGGTACCTACGAGCAGTACTTC. Translated, it gives CASSPGQGGTYEQYF. The full variable domain, in which reference TRBV7-2 and TRBJ2-7 provide the parts outside the CDR3, is GAGVSQSPSNKVTEKGKDVELRCDPISGHTALYWYRQSLGQGLEFLIYFQGNSAPDKSGLPSDRFSAERTGGSVSTLTIQRTQQEDSAVYLCASSPGQGGTYEQYFGPGTRLTVT.

The chain joins TRBV7-9 to TRBJ2-3, with D possibly being TRBD1 (5 bases). Germline V gene sequence: CDR1 SEHNR, CDR2 FQNEAQ (reference sequence). The CDR3 loop spans 19 amino acids. V lost 8 bases and J 6 bases, leaving 33 bases between the germline ends. CDR3 sequence: CASVPRADTPRTSRDTQYF. The CDR3 DNA sequence: TGTGCCAGCGTACCTCGGGCGGACACACCCCGGACGAGTCGGGATACGCAGTATTTT.

V gene TRBV11-2 combines with J gene TRBJ2-7; TRBD2 agrees at 11 bases. The trim removed 5 bases at V and 3 bases at J, leaving 3 bases unmatched. The CDR3 has 14 amino acids. CDR1 SGHAT and CDR2 FQNNGV come from the germline V gene. DNA of the CDR3: TGTGCCAGCAGCACGGGACTAGCGGTCTACGAGCAGTACGTC. Translating gives CASSTGLAVYEQYV.

CDR3 bases: TGTGCCAGCCCCGTCATCGTGACTAGCGGGGGGGTCGACTTTACTTACGAGCAGTACTTC. Its protein is CASPVIVTSGGVDFTYEQYF. The rearrangement links TRBV9 to TRBJ2-7, with 14 bases identical to TRBD2. The CDR3 extends over 20 amino acids. J was trimmed by 4 bases and V by 7 bases; bases with no gene match: 22. Germline CDR1 SGDLS, CDR2 YYNGEE. The entire variable domain, with the rest obtained from reference TRBV9 and TRBJ2-7, is as follows: DSGVTQTPKHLITATGQRVTLRCSPRSGDLSVYWYQQSLDQGLQFLIQYYNGEERAKGNILERFSAQQFPDLHSELNLSSLELGDSALYFCASPVIVTSGGVDFTYEQYFGPGTRLTVT.

This clone was counted a few times. This chain links TRBV7-9 with TRBJ1-5; 7 positions match TRBD1. The CDR3 covers 14 residues. The ends lost 1 base at V and 5 bases at J; junction bases unmatched: 2. Germline values: CDR1 SEHNR, CDR2 FQNEAQ (reference sequence). The CDR3 DNA reads as TGTGCCAGCAGCTTAGACAGGGGCGATCAGCCCCAGCATTTT. Translation: CASSLDRGDQPQHF.

The chain has TRBV11-2 and TRBJ2-2; 9 nucleotides align to TRBD1. CDR1 is SGHAT and CDR2 is FQNNGV in the germline V gene. J gave up 7 bases and V 4 bases, and 7 bases lay outside the gene matches. CDR3 length: 15 amino acids. CDR3: CASSSQGAWGGELFF. The CDR3 bases are TGTGCCAGCAGCTCACAGGGGGCATGGGGCGGGGAGCTGTTTTTT.

The genes are TRBV7-2 and TRBJ2-2, with TRBD1 as a possible D gene (5 bases). The CDR3 spans 16 residues. CDR1 and CDR2 from the germline V gene are SGHTA and FQGNSA. The V end was cut by 3 bases, the J end by 0 bases, with 11 bases between. The CDR3 loop reads CASSFDSLPNTGELFF. The CDR3 DNA reads as TGTGCCAGCAGCTTCGACAGCCTTCCGAACACCGGGGAGCTGTTTTTT.

V usage is TRBV5-1 and J usage is TRBJ2-2; D remains ambiguous. Per germline, CDR1 SGHRS and CDR2 YFSETQ. Trimming pared 4 bases from V and 3 bases from J, leaving 10 bases between. The length of the CDR3 is 14 residues. In DNA form, the CDR3 reads TGCGCCAGCAGCCCCCCGGTGGACACCGGGGAGCTGTTTTTT. The encoded protein is CASSPPVDTGELFF.

CDR3 amino acids: CASSLAGSNQPQHF. The CDR3 DNA sequence: TGTGCCAGCAGCTTAGCAGGGAGCAATCAGCCCCAGCATTTT. V and J are TRBV5-4 and TRBJ1-5; perhaps TRBD1 as D (5 bases). CDR3 length equals 14 residues. V was pared by 2 bases and J by 1 base, with 7 bases between. CDR1 and CDR2 (germline): SGHNT, YYREEE (reference sequence).